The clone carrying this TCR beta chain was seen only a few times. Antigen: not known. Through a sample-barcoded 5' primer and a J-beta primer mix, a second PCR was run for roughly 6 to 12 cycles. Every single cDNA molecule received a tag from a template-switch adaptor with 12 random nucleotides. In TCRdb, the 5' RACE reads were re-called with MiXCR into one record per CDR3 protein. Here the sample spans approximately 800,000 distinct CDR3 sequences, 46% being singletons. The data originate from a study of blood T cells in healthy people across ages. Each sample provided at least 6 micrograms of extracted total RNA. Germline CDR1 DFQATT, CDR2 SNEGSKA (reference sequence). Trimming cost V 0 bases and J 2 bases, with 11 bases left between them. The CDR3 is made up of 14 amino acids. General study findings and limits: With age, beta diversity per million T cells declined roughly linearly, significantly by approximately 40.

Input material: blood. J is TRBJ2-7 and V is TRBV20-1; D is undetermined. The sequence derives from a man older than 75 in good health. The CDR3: CSARDRASTYEQYF. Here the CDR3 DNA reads TGCAGTGCTAGAGACCGGGCCTCTACCTACGAGCAGTACTTC.